This T cell receptor (beta chain) was recorded in a study of CD8 T cells in ankylosing spondylitis. General study results and limits: Enrichment of disease-linked clones was reportedly significant in matched ankylosing spondylitis synovial fluid. Apparently characteristic of ankylosing spondylitis blood was a TCR beta motif (roughly eight highly homologous variants). A CD8+ phenotype characterized the disease-linked clones, which were relatively rare in peripheral blood.

On this clonotype: Its target is unknown.

Germline-derived CDR1 and CDR2 are KGHSH and LQKENI. This CDR3 is 13 amino acids long. Trimming took off 2 bases at V and 4 bases at J, with 7 bases between the two ends. Scientists made TCR beta libraries using quantitative 5'-RACE with molecular barcodes. From the 5' RACE reads, TCRdb called clonotypes with MiXCR, one entry per CDR3 protein. The sample carries more than 30,000 distinct CDR3 sequences, roughly 11% recorded once. The V gene is TRBV18, the J gene TRBJ2-3; D is uncertain. The origin of this receptor is a male donor with ankylosing spondylitis. The material sequenced was synovial fluid, either unsorted or a sorted T cell fraction (not recorded which). The CDR3 DNA sequence: TGTGCCAGCTCACCATATTACGCAGATACGCAGTATTTT. Translation: CASSPYYADTQYF.